The next 23 T cell receptor beta chains were all read from a single sample in a study of tissue T cells after allogeneic stem cell transplantation. Sequencing was performed with immunoSEQ multiplex PCR; in TCRdb, only in-frame clones are kept and a portion is missing. In the table there are 7,500 to 8,500 clones, around 42% of which are singletons. Time point indicated: mouse harvest day 7 after allogeneic transplant. Each mouse received 10^7 T-cell-depleted marrow cells plus 10^6 splenic CD5+ T cells by tail vein. Sequencing input: gut tissue. These receptors all stem from a female BALB/c mouse given C57BL/6 T cells with graft-versus-host disease after an allogeneic hematopoietic cell transplant.

In its sample, this clone is medium-sized. Genes and germline come from the mouse. The read terminates 1 residue before the CDR3 end, so the remaining end is supplied by the germline J gene. The V call is TRBV20, the J call TRBJ2-7; 7 bases agree with TRBD2. From germline, CDR1 is GFQATS and CDR2 STVNSAI. The CDR3 extends over 12 amino acids. With 5 bases clipped from V and 0 bases from J, the junction kept 1 base outside the gene matches. The part of the CDR3 DNA that was read is TGTGGTGCTTGGGGGGACTCCTATGAACAGTAC. Amino acid sequence: CGAWGDSYEQY. The entire CDR3 protein reads CGAWGDSYEQYF.

To note about this clone: Mouse names are used for the genes. The sequenced fragment ends 1 residue before the CDR3 boundary, so the rest is inferred from the germline J gene. The chain is built from TRBV14 and TRBJ1-1, with D maybe TRBD1 (5 bases). Germline CDR1 and CDR2: SGHDT and FRDEAV. The CDR3 contains 12 residues. The ends were cut back, 2 bases at V and 8 bases at J, with 10 bases in the middle. The CDR3 loop reads CASSLEGLEVFF. The covered CDR3 bases are TGTGCCAGCAGTTTAGAGGGGTTGGAAGTCTTC.

Comments on this clone: Genes and germline come from the mouse. The read falls 1 residue short of the CDR3 end, and the missing part is taken from the germline J gene. The chain uses TRBV26 and TRBJ1-1; the D gene is possibly TRBD1 (5 bases). Trimming took 0 bases from V and 5 from J, leaving 7 bases between them. The CDR3 sequence is 13 residues long. Per the germline V gene, CDR1 is KGHPV and CDR2 is FQNQEV (reference sequence). CDR3 residues: CASSLSEGTEVFF. The DNA read from the CDR3 is TGTGCCAGCAGTCTGTCAGAGGGGACAGAAGTCTTC.

Concerning this clone itself: Gene and germline names: mouse. The CDR3 end falls 1 residue outside the read, so it is completed with the germline J gene. Additional DNA sequences in this sample encode the identical CDR3. The chain has TRBV15 and TRBJ2-2, with 8 bases that match TRBD2. The germline V gene has CDR1 SGHND and CDR2 FRSKSL. Germline trimming cut 5 bases from V and 2 bases from J; bases unmatched to any gene: 1. CDR3 length: 14 amino acids. The covered CDR3 bases are TGTGCCAGCAGTCGGACTGGGAACACCGGGCAGCTCTAC. Translating it yields CASSRTGNTGQLY. The whole CDR3 is CASSRTGNTGQLYF.

As concerns this clone: Gene and germline names: mouse. The CDR3 protein is CASSFRTGGQDTQYF. The covered CDR3 bases are TGTGCCAGCAGCTTCCGGACTGGGGGGCAAGACACCCAGTAC. The chain combines TRBV4 with TRBJ2-5; 11 bases are shared with TRBD2. The read stops 1 residue short of the end of the CDR3; the missing end is completed from the germline J gene. Looked up from germline, CDR1 is LGHDT and CDR2 is YNNKQL (reference sequence). Trimming removed 4 bases from V and 3 bases from J; junction bases left unmatched: 3. There are 15 residues in the CDR3.

On this clone: Here the gene names and germline are mouse. The CDR3 extends 1 residue past the end of the read, so its final part is completed from the germline J gene. The chain recombines TRBV3 with TRBJ1-1; 7 bases fit TRBD1. With V trimmed by 4 bases and J by 0 bases, 5 bases remained unmatched. Germline V gene lookup returns CDR1 SNHLY and CDR2 FYNGKV (reference sequence). The CDR3 runs 15 residues. CDR3 in amino acids: CASSSRGSANTEVFF. CDR3 DNA (partial): TGTGCCAGCAGCTCCAGGGGGTCTGCAAACACAGAAGTCTTC.

With regard to this clone: Any gene name here is a mouse gene name. The sequence runs out 1 residue before the end of the CDR3; the remainder is reconstructed from the germline J gene. The V call is TRBV15, the J call TRBJ1-1; unclear D gene. The germline V gene has CDR1 SGHND and CDR2 FRSKSL. Trimming stripped 2 bases from V and 0 bases from J, with 4 bases between. The CDR3 runs 13 residues. The sequenced CDR3 bases are TGTGCCAGCAGTTTAACAGCAAACACAGAAGTCTTC. Translating it yields CASSLTANTEVF. The full CDR3 is CASSLTANTEVFF.

About this clone: Mouse gene names apply. The read stops 1 residue short of the end of the CDR3; the missing end is completed from the germline J gene. The rearrangement links TRBV26 to TRBJ1-1, with TRBD1 matching 7 bases. CDR1 KGHPV and CDR2 FQNQEV come from the germline V gene (reference sequence). The CDR3 totals 12 residues. V lost 6 bases to trimming and J lost 7 bases; unmatched junction nucleotides: 5. The CDR3 sequence is CASRGTDIEVFF. The CDR3 bases that were read are TGTGCCAGCAGGGGGACAGACATAGAAGTCTTC.

This clone was detected only a few times. Germline and genes: mouse. The read halts 1 residue ahead of the CDR3 end, with the missing end drawn from the germline J gene. The chain has TRBV13-3 and TRBJ2-5; 9 bases match TRBD1. The CDR3 contains 15 residues. Trimming removed 2 bases from V and 2 bases from J; junction bases left unmatched: 3. Germline CDR1 NNHDY, CDR2 SYVADS. The sequenced part of the CDR3 DNA is TGTGCCAGCAGTGAGGACAGGGGCGGCCAAGACACCCAGTAC. Its protein product is CASSEDRGGQDTQY. The entire CDR3 is CASSEDRGGQDTQYF.

On this clone: Each gene name is a mouse one. The read ends 1 residue shy of where the CDR3 ends; the end is completed using the germline J gene. J is TRBJ2-5 and V is TRBV26, with 9 bases identical to TRBD1. V gave up 4 bases and J gave up 4 bases; unmatched junction bases: 0. The CDR3 extends over 13 amino acids. Germline V gene data show CDR1 as KGHPV and CDR2 as FQNQEV (reference sequence). CDR3 DNA, as far as it was read: TGTGCCAGCAGTCGGACAGGGGAAGACACCCAGTAC. Amino acid sequence: CASSRTGEDTQY. The whole CDR3 sequence is CASSRTGEDTQYF. The full variable domain, with the rest looked up from reference TRBV26 and TRBJ2-5, is NSKVIQTPRYLVKGQGQKAKMRCIPEKGHPVVFWYQQNKNNEFKFLINFQNQEVLQQIDMTEKRFSAECPSNSPCSLEIQSSEAGDSALYLCASSRTGEDTQYFGPGTRLLVL.

This clone was counted between two and nine times. Mouse names are used for the genes. The CDR3 DNA, read in part, is TGTGCAAGCAGCTTAAGGGACCAAGACACCCAGTAC. Amino acid sequence: CASSLRDQDTQY. The complete CDR3 protein is CASSLRDQDTQYF. V gene TRBV16 combines with J gene TRBJ2-5; the D is unclear. The DNA ends 1 residue before the CDR3 does, and the rest of the CDR3 is filled in from the germline J gene. The CDR3 length is 13 residues. The germline V and J ends were trimmed by 2 bases and 1 base, with 4 bases remaining between them. CDR1 is SGHSA and CDR2 is FRNQAP in the germline V gene.

With regard to this clone: The genes and germline here are from mouse. The CDR3 end falls 1 residue outside the read, so it is completed with the germline J gene. The genes are TRBV3 and TRBJ1-2; 7 bases fit TRBD1. V was pared by 5 bases and J by 3 bases, with 6 bases of the junction left unmatched. The CDR3 runs to 14 residues. Germline-derived CDR1 and CDR2 are SNHLY and FYNGKV (reference sequence). The DNA read from the CDR3 is TGTGCCAGCAGCCGACAGGGATTTGACTCCGACTACACC. The encoded protein is CASSRQGFDSDYT. The entire CDR3 reads CASSRQGFDSDYTF.

Concerning this clone itself: Any gene name here is a mouse gene name. This CDR3 reads CASSGQGVGNTLYF. The CDR3 bases that were read are TGTGCCAGCAGCGGACAGGGGGTTGGAAATACGCTCTAT. The J gene is TRBJ1-3, the V gene TRBV15; 10 positions match TRBD1. The read stops 1 residue short of the end of the CDR3; the missing end is completed from the germline J gene. V gave up 6 bases and J gave up 3 bases; unmatched junction bases: 2. CDR3 length: 14 amino acids. Germline CDR1 is SGHND and CDR2 is FRSKSL.

Concerning this clone itself: Germline and genes: mouse. The CDR3 extends 1 residue past the end of the read, so its final part is completed from the germline J gene. This chain links TRBV21 with TRBJ2-7, with 10 bases that match TRBD2. TRBV21 has ORF status, its function being uncertain. This CDR3 has 14 amino acids. V shed 2 bases, J shed 3 bases, and the junction held 1 base outside the gene matches. The CDR3 region is CASSQGLGVYEQYF. The part of the CDR3 DNA that was read is TGTGCTAGCAGTCAAGGACTGGGGGTCTATGAACAGTAC.

A word on this clone: Gene names denote mouse genes. The read ends 1 residue early relative to the CDR3; the germline J gene fills the gap. This chain links TRBV13-3 with TRBJ2-7, with D perhaps matching TRBD1 (6 bases). The CDR3 is 12 residues long. V gave up 3 bases and J gave up 6 bases, with 10 bases separating them. Germline V lookup: CDR1 NNHDY, CDR2 SYVADS. CDR3 DNA, as far as it was read: TGTGCCAGCAGTGGGCAGGGGTTTGAACAGTAC. Amino acids: CASSGQGFEQY. The complete CDR3 sequence is CASSGQGFEQYF.

Notes on this clone: The gene symbols are mouse symbols. The observed sequence ends 1 residue before the CDR3 terminus, with the missing tail filled in from the germline J gene. The chain uses TRBV2 and TRBJ2-5; D may correspond to TRBD1 or TRBD2 (5 bases each). The germline V and J ends were trimmed by 0 bases and 0 bases, with 10 bases remaining between them. The CDR3 runs 16 residues. Germline CDR1 reads LGHNA; CDR2 reads YSYQKL. Partial CDR3 DNA: TGTGCCAGCAGCCAAGAGGGGCGCCTTAACCAAGACACCCAGTAC. Translating gives CASSQEGRLNQDTQY. The full CDR3 is CASSQEGRLNQDTQYF.

In its sample, this clone was seen a few times. Mouse gene names and germline throughout. The read terminates 1 residue before the CDR3 end, so the remaining end is supplied by the germline J gene. V gene TRBV13-3 combines with J gene TRBJ2-7; no clear D gene. The CDR3 length is 11 residues. Germline CDR1 NNHDY, CDR2 SYVADS. Trimming shortened V by 2 bases and J by 4 bases, and 4 bases separated the two germline ends. The CDR3: CASSETYEQYF. The sequenced CDR3 bases are TGTGCCAGCAGTGAAACTTATGAACAGTAC.

To note about this clone: Gene labels here are mouse ones. The read terminates 1 residue ahead of where the CDR3 ends, so the germline J gene completes it. The genes are TRBV12-2 and TRBJ2-7; 11 bases are shared with TRBD2. V was pared by 1 base and J by 3 bases, with 1 base of the junction left unmatched. The CDR3 loop spans 14 amino acids. Germline CDR1 SGHLS, CDR2 HYDKME. CDR3 region: CASSLGLGVYEQYF. Partial CDR3 DNA: TGTGCCAGCTCTCTGGGACTGGGGGTCTATGAACAGTAC.

Remarks on this clone: Gene names and germline match the mouse. The sequence runs out 1 residue before the end of the CDR3; the remainder is reconstructed from the germline J gene. The rearrangement links TRBV26 to TRBJ2-3; D gene ambiguous. Trimming pared 1 base from V and 0 bases from J, leaving 5 bases between. CDR1 and CDR2 (germline): KGHPV, FQNQEV (reference sequence). The CDR3 length is 14 residues. The CDR3 is CASSLYGSAETLYF. CDR3 bases read: TGTGCCAGCAGTCTGTATGGTAGTGCAGAAACGCTGTAT.

Note on this clone: Any gene name here is a mouse gene name. The sequence runs out 1 residue before the end of the CDR3; the remainder is reconstructed from the germline J gene. The chain recombines TRBV23 with TRBJ2-5; whether TRBD2, the table's D call, matches the DNA was not checked. Germline V lookup: CDR1 KGHTA, CDR2 FQNQQP. The CDR3 consists of 14 residues. The CDR3 spells CSSSQSRGADTQYF. CDR3 bases read: TGCTCCAGCAGTCAATCGAGGGGGGCTGACACCCAGTAC.

This clone is judged medium-sized. Genes and germline are mouse. Read coverage stops 1 residue before the CDR3 terminus; the germline J gene supplies the remainder. The chain is built from TRBV16 and TRBJ2-7, with D uncertain. The CDR3 loop spans 11 amino acids. Germline loops: CDR1 SGHSA, CDR2 FRNQAP. Trimming stripped 0 bases from V and 6 bases from J, with 3 bases between. CDR3 amino acids: CASSLDREQYF. Partial CDR3 DNA: TGTGCAAGCAGCTTAGATCGTGAACAGTAC.

Turning to this clone: Each gene name is a mouse one. Read data end 1 residue before the CDR3 end; the end is taken from the germline J gene. The chain combines TRBV23 with TRBJ2-5; TRBD2, the D gene given by the table, was not confirmed from the DNA. The CDR3 runs 14 residues. Germline V gene lookup returns CDR1 KGHTA and CDR2 FQNQQP. The covered CDR3 bases are TGCTCCAGCAGTGCGGACTGGGGGGGCGCCACCCAGTAC. It specifies CSSSADWGGATQY. The full-length CDR3 reads as CSSSADWGGATQYF.

About this clone: The listed genes are named as in mouse. The read gets to within 1 residue of the CDR3 end, and the germline J gene fills in the rest. This sequence joins TRBV2 and TRBJ2-7; 7 positions match TRBD2. The germline CDR1 and CDR2 sequences are LGHNA and YSYQKL. This CDR3 contains 15 residues. With V trimmed by 5 bases and J by 0 bases, 7 bases remained unmatched. The sequenced part of the CDR3 DNA is TGTGCCAGCAGCTTACGACTGGGAAGCTCCTATGAACAGTAC. It yields the protein CASSLRLGSSYEQY. The full CDR3 sequence reads CASSLRLGSSYEQYF.